One TCR beta chain is described in this entry. These data originate in a study of blood T cell repertoires in COVID-19. Clones were read by immunoSEQ multiplex PCR, and TCRdb kept only the in-frame ones, dropping some. The repertoire consists of some 180,000 clones, with roughly 85% occurring once and the leading ten covering under 25%. Germline assignment: CDR1 SQVTM and CDR2 ANQGSEA. The V and J ends lost 4 bases and 8 bases respectively, with 14 bases between them. The CDR3 sequence is 13 residues long. Material: peripheral blood. The rearrangement uses TRBV29-1 and TRBJ1-4; D perhaps matches TRBD1 (6 bases). The TCR was taken from a man aged 55 to 70 with active or convalescent COVID-19. This CDR3 is CSVAQGAREKLFF. CDR3 nucleotides: TGCAGCGTTGCACAGGGTGCACGGGAAAAACTGTTTTTT.